This T cell receptor (beta chain) was identified in a study of radiation and T cells in renal cell carcinoma. Sequencing used immunoSEQ multiplex PCR; TCRdb keeps in-frame clones, though not all of them. This sample has some 130,000 clones, with 70% to 90% found just once. Germline assignment: CDR1 MNHEY and CDR2 SMNVEV (reference sequence). The CDR3 totals 15 residues. J gave up 0 bases and V 5 bases, and 3 bases lay outside the gene matches. Time point reported: blood 2 weeks post-SBRT. Treatment defined: 15 Gy SBRT to primary tumor, nephrectomy 4 weeks later. Sequencing was performed on blood, taken from a patient whose treatment included radiotherapy and nephrectomy. The sequence was obtained from a woman aged 70 to 79 with renal cell carcinoma. The chain carries TRBV27 and TRBJ1-4, with TRBD1 matching over 7 bases. CDR3 nucleotides: TGTGCCAGCAGTGCCGGGACAGCAACTAATGAAAAACTGTTTTTT. Amino acid sequence: CASSAGTATNEKLFF.